The 27 T cell receptor beta chains in this list originate from one sample, sequenced in a study of graft-versus-host responses after intestinal transplantation. Profiling relied on immunoSEQ multiplex PCR, and the TCRdb table lists in-frame clones only, not all of them. The sample carries about 94,000 clones, roughly 90% recorded once. No cognate antigen is known for these TCRs. The specimen was unstimulated CD8+ T cells sorted from spleen or lymph node cells, collected before intestinal transplant. The receptors originated from a human donor who received an intestinal transplant.

This clone was observed a single time. This sequence joins TRBV30 and TRBJ2-1; D is uncertain. Germline CDR1 GTSNPN, CDR2 SVGIG (reference sequence). The V and J ends lost 1 base and 7 bases respectively, with 8 bases between them. This CDR3 region has 12 residues. CDR3 loop: CAWSDLKNEQFF. CDR3 bases: TGTGCCTGGAGTGACCTAAAAAATGAGCAGTTCTTC.

This chain joins TRBV18 and TRBJ2-7, with a weak D call TRBD1 (6 bases). Germline CDR1 KGHSH, CDR2 LQKENI. CDR3 size: 13 residues. Between the trimmed V and J ends, which lost 2 bases and 3 bases, there was a span of 8 bases. In nucleotides, the CDR3 is TGTGCCAGCTCACCAAGACAGGACTACGAGCAGTACTTC. The encoded protein is CASSPRQDYEQYF.

The gene calls are TRBV28 and TRBJ2-1; the match to TRBD1 covers 8 bases. The CDR3 is 15 residues long. V shed 10 bases, J shed 1 base, and the junction held 9 bases outside the gene matches. The germline V gene encodes CDR1 MDHEN and CDR2 SYDVKM. The CDR3 spells CATAKDRVSYNEQFF. The CDR3 DNA follows: TGTGCCACCGCGAAGGACAGGGTATCCTACAATGAGCAGTTCTTC.

This chain links TRBV25-1 with TRBJ1-2; D unresolved. V was cut by 1 base and J by 5 bases, with 8 bases left in between. Germline CDR1 and CDR2: MGHDK and SYGVNS. The CDR3 sequence is 13 residues long. CDR3 loop: CASSESLSYGYTF. The CDR3 nucleotides are TGTGCCAGCAGTGAATCCCTAAGTTATGGCTACACCTTC.

The rearrangement joins TRBV19 to TRBJ2-4, with D perhaps TRBD2 (6 bases). This CDR3 comprises 13 residues. The V and J ends lost 0 bases and 10 bases respectively, with 10 bases between them. Per germline, CDR1 LNHDA and CDR2 SQIVND (reference sequence). The CDR3 sequence: CASSIDPGRIQYF. CDR3 nucleotides: TGTGCCAGTAGTATAGATCCGGGGAGGATTCAGTACTTC.

The V call is TRBV4-1, the J call TRBJ2-3, with D possibly matching TRBD2 (7 bases). Germline V gene data show CDR1 as MGHRA and CDR2 as YSYEKL. The CDR3 runs to 16 residues. V shed 4 bases and J shed 2 bases, with 16 bases lying between them. The CDR3 spells CASSLTDGGPTDTQYF. As DNA, the CDR3 is TGCGCCAGCAGCCTGACGGACGGGGGGCCCACAGATACGCAGTATTTT.

The gene calls are TRBV5-6 and TRBJ2-5; 9 bases agree with TRBD2. This CDR3 contains 14 residues. Germline V gene lookup returns CDR1 SGHDT and CDR2 YYEEEE. Unmatched junction bases numbered 5, after V lost 5 bases and J lost 3 bases. The CDR3 region is CASRTGLAEETQYF. CDR3 nucleotides: TGTGCCAGCAGAACGGGACTAGCTGAAGAGACCCAGTACTTC.

The V and J genes are TRBV25-1 and TRBJ1-4; no definite D call. Germline V gives CDR1 MGHDK, CDR2 SYGVNS. CDR3 length: 14 amino acids. V was trimmed by 1 base and J by 5 bases, leaving 8 bases between them. The CDR3 coding sequence is TGTGCCAGCAGTGAATCTCAGTTAAATGAAAAACTGTTTTTT. Translation: CASSESQLNEKLFF.

The chain has TRBV7-6 and TRBJ2-7, with D perhaps TRBD1 (6 bases). V dropped 1 base and J dropped 4 bases, with 14 bases sitting between them. Germline values: CDR1 SGHVS, CDR2 FNYEAQ. The CDR3 sequence is 15 residues long. CDR3 in amino acids: CASSLGFGQSYEQYF. The CDR3 DNA reads TGTGCCAGCAGCTTAGGGTTTGGACAGTCTTACGAGCAGTACTTC.

The V and J genes are TRBV5-4 and TRBJ2-1, with 8 bases fitting TRBD1. Germline CDR1 SGHNT, CDR2 YYREEE (reference sequence). After removal of 4 bases from V and 5 bases from J, the junction contained 11 bases not matched to a gene. There are 16 residues in the CDR3. Here the CDR3 DNA reads TGTGCCAGCAGCACCTCAAGACAGGGGTCGGACAATGAGCAGTTCTTC. It yields the protein CASSTSRQGSDNEQFF.

The chain is built from TRBV7-9 and TRBJ2-5, with no clear D. This CDR3 contains 13 residues. CDR1 SEHNR and CDR2 FQNEAQ come from the germline V gene (reference sequence). V was pared by 0 bases and J by 1 base, with 3 bases between. This chain's CDR3 is CASSLAAQETQYF. CDR3 in DNA: TGTGCCAGCAGCTTAGCGGCCCAAGAGACCCAGTACTTC.

The table lists this clone with a count of one. This rearrangement joins TRBV30 to TRBJ2-2, with D perhaps TRBD2 (5 bases). The V gene's germline CDR1 is GTSNPN and CDR2 SVGIG (reference sequence). The CDR3 spans 15 residues. The germline V and J ends were trimmed by 3 bases and 2 bases, with 13 bases remaining between them. CDR3 DNA sequence: TGTGCCTGGAGGACCGGGATCCCAAACACCGGGGAGCTGTTTTTT. Translation gives CAWRTGIPNTGELFF.

The chain links TRBV7-9 to TRBJ1-5, with 9 bases matching TRBD1. V trimming: 1 base; J trimming: 7 bases; junction bases outside the gene matches: 8. This CDR3 spans 16 amino acids. Germline-derived CDR1 and CDR2 are SEHNR and FQNEAQ (reference sequence). CDR3 in amino acids: CASSLGGTGNDQPQHF. In DNA form, the CDR3 reads TGTGCCAGCAGCTTAGGTGGGACAGGGAACGACCAGCCCCAGCATTTT.

The J gene is TRBJ2-1, the V gene TRBV5-1; tentative D call: TRBD2 (6 bases). CDR3 length equals 13 residues. CDR1 is SGHRS, CDR2 YFSETQ, per germline. Trimming removed 4 bases from V and 7 bases from J, with 12 bases in between. In DNA form, the CDR3 reads TGCGCCAGCAGCCCGCCGACTAGAAATGAGCAGTTCTTC. This encodes CASSPPTRNEQFF.

V is TRBV27 and J is TRBJ2-7, with D possibly being TRBD2 (5 bases). From germline, CDR1 is MNHEY and CDR2 SMNVEV (reference sequence). Trimming shortened V by 6 bases and J by 0 bases, and 12 bases separated the two germline ends. The length of the CDR3 is 14 residues. The CDR3 loop reads CASRTSRGSYEQYF. CDR3 DNA: TGTGCCAGCAGAACATCTCGGGGCTCCTACGAGCAGTACTTC.

The chain links TRBV2 to TRBJ2-7, with 11 bases aligning to TRBD2. V was pared by 10 bases and J by 5 bases, with 4 bases of the junction left unmatched. This CDR3 is built from 12 residues. CDR1 is SNHLY and CDR2 is FYNNEI in the germline V gene. CDR3 nucleotides: TGTGCCACCTTACTAGCGGGAGACGAGCAGTACTTC. Protein sequence: CATLLAGDEQYF.

The V call is TRBV5-8, the J call TRBJ2-1, with 8 bases fitting TRBD1. V trimming: 3 bases; J trimming: 9 bases; junction bases outside the gene matches: 5. This CDR3 region has 13 residues. Germline loops: CDR1 SGHTS, CDR2 YDEGEE. The CDR3 DNA is TGTGCCAGCAGCTCAGGGGGCAAGACTGAGCAGTTCTTC. Translated, it gives CASSSGGKTEQFF.

The rearrangement links TRBV6-5 to TRBJ1-1; D gene unclear. The V gene lost 5 bases and the J gene lost 0 bases, with 10 bases spanning the gap. The CDR3 covers 14 residues. Germline V gene sequence: CDR1 MNHEY, CDR2 SVGAGI. The CDR3 sequence is CASSKDFLNTEAFF. The DNA for the CDR3 is TGTGCCAGCAGTAAGGACTTCCTGAACACTGAAGCTTTCTTT.

J is TRBJ1-2 and V is TRBV20-1, with D unresolved. The CDR3 extends over 11 amino acids. In germline, CDR1 is DFQATT, CDR2 SNEGSKA (reference sequence). The CDR3: CSAARVYGYTF. Here the CDR3 DNA reads TGCAGCGCTGCTCGGGTTTATGGCTACACCTTC.

The sample holds one count of this clone. The chain links TRBV5-6 to TRBJ2-7, with 8 nucleotides matching TRBD1. Trimming removed 2 bases from V and 1 base from J; junction bases left unmatched: 5. This CDR3 is built from 15 residues. CDR1 and CDR2 from the germline V gene are SGHDT and YYEEEE. Here the CDR3 reads CASSFEQGASYEQYF. CDR3 coding DNA: TGTGCCAGCAGCTTTGAGCAGGGGGCTTCCTACGAGCAGTACTTC.

The rearrangement joins TRBV10-3 to TRBJ2-3; a possible D gene is TRBD1 (6 bases). Trimming took off 4 bases at V and 2 bases at J, with 16 bases between the two ends. Per germline, CDR1 ENHRY and CDR2 SYGVKD. The CDR3 runs 16 residues. The CDR3 here is CAISGKGDINTDTQYF. In nucleotides, the CDR3 is TGTGCCATCAGTGGGAAGGGGGACATTAACACAGATACGCAGTATTTT.

The chain carries TRBV7-8 and TRBJ2-1, with 9 bases aligning to TRBD2. V gave up 5 bases and J gave up 9 bases; unmatched junction bases: 5. CDR1 is SGHVS, CDR2 FQNEAQ, per germline. The CDR3 runs to 13 residues. In DNA, the CDR3 is TGTGCCAGCAGCCCTAGCGGGGTTCTTGAGCAGTTCTTC. It is translated as CASSPSGVLEQFF.

This sequence joins TRBV10-3 and TRBJ2-1, with D possibly TRBD2 on 6 matching bases. CDR3 size: 14 residues. V was clipped by 3 bases and J by 4 bases, with 10 bases between them. CDR1 is ENHRY and CDR2 is SYGVKD in the germline V gene. The CDR3 bases are TGTGCCATCAGTGACCCGGGACTTTACAATGAGCAGTTCTTC. It translates to CAISDPGLYNEQFF.

V is TRBV6-1 and J is TRBJ1-1; D may be TRBD1 (6 bases). V was cut by 3 bases and J by 5 bases, with 19 bases left in between. Germline V gene data show CDR1 as MNHNS and CDR2 as SASEGT. The CDR3 contains 16 residues. The DNA for the CDR3 is TGTGCCAGCAGTGAGGTGTTGGACAGAATCAGGACTGAAGCTTTCTTT. Its protein product is CASSEVLDRIRTEAFF.

The rearrangement joins TRBV27 to TRBJ2-7, with a tentative D call TRBD1 (6 bases). V dropped 4 bases and J dropped 3 bases, with 16 bases sitting between them. The germline gives CDR1 MNHEY, CDR2 SMNVEV (reference sequence). The CDR3 has 15 residues. Here the CDR3 reads CASSSPGQAYYEQYF. The CDR3 coding sequence is TGTGCCAGCAGTTCGCCGGGACAAGCCTACTACGAGCAGTACTTC.

This rearrangement joins TRBV19 to TRBJ2-6; D remains ambiguous. This CDR3 has 15 amino acids. Per germline, CDR1 LNHDA and CDR2 SQIVND (reference sequence). The V and J ends lost 5 bases and 0 bases respectively, with 8 bases between them. The DNA for the CDR3 is TGTGCCAGTAGTGAGGATCTCTCTGGGGCCAACGTCCTGACTTTC. Translation gives CASSEDLSGANVLTF.

The chain employs TRBV7-2 and TRBJ1-5; D gene ambiguous. Per the germline V gene, CDR1 is SGHTA and CDR2 is FQGNSA. The CDR3 covers 13 residues. Trimming removed 5 bases from V and 0 bases from J, with 5 bases in between. The CDR3 DNA reads as TGTGCCAGCAGCATAAATAGCAATCAGCCCCAGCATTTT. Translating gives CASSINSNQPQHF. Variable domain in full (rest from reference TRBV7-2 and TRBJ1-5): GAGVSQSPSNKVTEKGKDVELRCDPISGHTALYWYRQSLGQGLEFLIYFQGNSAPDKSGLPSDRFSAERTGGSVSTLTIQRTQQEDSAVYLCASSINSNQPQHFGDGTRLSIL.